This T cell receptor (beta chain) originates from a study of tumor and adjacent non-tumor tissue in lung cancer. Turning to the study itself: On average, productive TCRbeta reads reached around 4 million per sample.

Germline lookup yields CDR1 MNHEY and CDR2 SVGAGI. V dropped 8 bases and J dropped 0 bases, with 17 bases sitting between them. This CDR3 has 16 residues. A modified ARM-PCR protocol with three rounds of nested PCR amplified TCRbeta. MiXCR, run by TCRdb on the multiplex PCR reads, gives a single entry per CDR3 protein. The sample lists about 80,000 distinct CDR3 sequences, 55% to 75% occurring once. This sample's RNA came from whole unsorted tissue. Between August and November 2014, newly diagnosed, chemotherapy-naive lung cancer patients underwent thoracic surgery in China. The J gene is TRBJ1-5, the V gene TRBV6-5; D perhaps matches TRBD1 (5 bases). The TCR sequence derives from a woman aged 40-49 years with non-small cell lung cancer. Sequences were obtained from lung tumor tissue. CDR3 region: CASSATRDYSNQPQHF. In DNA, the CDR3 is TGTGCCAGCTCGGCAACCAGGGACTATAGCAATCAGCCCCAGCATTTT.